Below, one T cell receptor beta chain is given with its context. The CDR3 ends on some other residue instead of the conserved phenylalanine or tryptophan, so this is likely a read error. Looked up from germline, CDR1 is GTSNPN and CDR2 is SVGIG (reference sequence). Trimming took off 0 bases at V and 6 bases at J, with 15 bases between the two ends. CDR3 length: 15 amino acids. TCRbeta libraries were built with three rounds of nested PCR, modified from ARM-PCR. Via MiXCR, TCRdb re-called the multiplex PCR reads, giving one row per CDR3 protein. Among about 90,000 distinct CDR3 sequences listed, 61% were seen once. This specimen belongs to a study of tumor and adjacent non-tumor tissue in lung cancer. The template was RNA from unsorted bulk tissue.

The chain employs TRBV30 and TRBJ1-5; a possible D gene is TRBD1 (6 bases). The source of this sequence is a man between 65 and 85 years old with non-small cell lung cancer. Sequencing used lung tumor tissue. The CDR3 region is CAWSVHRERGQPQHY. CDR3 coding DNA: TGTGCCTGGAGTGTACACAGGGAGAGGGGTCAGCCCCAGCATTAT.